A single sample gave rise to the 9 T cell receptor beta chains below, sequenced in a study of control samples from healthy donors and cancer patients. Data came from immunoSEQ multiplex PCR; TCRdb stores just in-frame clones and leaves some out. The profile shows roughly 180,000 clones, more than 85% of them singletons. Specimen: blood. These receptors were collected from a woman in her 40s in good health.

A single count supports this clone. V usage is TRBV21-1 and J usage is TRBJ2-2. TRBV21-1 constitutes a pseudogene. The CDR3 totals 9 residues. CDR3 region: CAGCGELFF. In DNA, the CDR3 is TGTGCCGGGTGCGGGGAGCTGTTTTTT.

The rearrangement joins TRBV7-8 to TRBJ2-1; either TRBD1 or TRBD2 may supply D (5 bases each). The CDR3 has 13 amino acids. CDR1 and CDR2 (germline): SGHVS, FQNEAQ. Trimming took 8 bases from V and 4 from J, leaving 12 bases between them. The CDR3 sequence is CASLGEGYNEQFF. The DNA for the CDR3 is TGTGCCAGCCTCGGCGAGGGGTACAATGAGCAGTTCTTC.

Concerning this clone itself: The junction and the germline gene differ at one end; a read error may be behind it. The CDR3 coding sequence is TGTGCCATCAGTGACGGAGGGACCTACGGGCAGTACTTC. It encodes CAISDGGTYGQYF. The genes are TRBV10-3 and TRBJ2-7; tentative D call: TRBD2 (6 bases). CDR3 length equals 13 residues. The germline V gene has CDR1 ENHRY and CDR2 SYGVKD.

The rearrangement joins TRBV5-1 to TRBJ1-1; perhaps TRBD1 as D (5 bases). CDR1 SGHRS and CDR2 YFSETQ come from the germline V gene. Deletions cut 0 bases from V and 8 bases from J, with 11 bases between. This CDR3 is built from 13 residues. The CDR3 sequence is CASSLAGTLEAFF. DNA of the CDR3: TGCGCCAGCAGCTTGGCCGGGACCCTAGAAGCTTTCTTT.

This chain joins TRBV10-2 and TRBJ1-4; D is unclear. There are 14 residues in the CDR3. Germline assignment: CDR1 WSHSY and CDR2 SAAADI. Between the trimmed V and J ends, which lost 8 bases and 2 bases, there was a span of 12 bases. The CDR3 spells CASALFRTNEKLFF. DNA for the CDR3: TGCGCCAGCGCCCTGTTTAGGACTAATGAAAAACTGTTTTTT.

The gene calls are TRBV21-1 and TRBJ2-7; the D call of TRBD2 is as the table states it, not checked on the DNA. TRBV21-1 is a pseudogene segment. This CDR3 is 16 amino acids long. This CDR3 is CASSKLPGGPFYEQYF. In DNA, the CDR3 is TGTGCCAGCAGCAAACTCCCAGGAGGCCCCTTCTACGAGCAGTACTTC.

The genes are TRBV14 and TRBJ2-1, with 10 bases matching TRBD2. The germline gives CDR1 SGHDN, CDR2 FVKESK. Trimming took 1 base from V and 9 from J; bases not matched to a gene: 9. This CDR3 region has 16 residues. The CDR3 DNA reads TGTGCCAGCAGCCAAGTTCAGCGGGGGGGCTTCCGTGAGCAGTTCTTC. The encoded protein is CASSQVQRGGFREQFF. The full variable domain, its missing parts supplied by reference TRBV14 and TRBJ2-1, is EAGVTQFPSHSVIEKGQTVTLRCDPISGHDNLYWYRRVMGKEIKFLLHFVKESKQDESGMPNNRFLAERTGGTYSTLKVQPAELEDSGVYFCASSQVQRGGFREQFFGPGTRLTVL.

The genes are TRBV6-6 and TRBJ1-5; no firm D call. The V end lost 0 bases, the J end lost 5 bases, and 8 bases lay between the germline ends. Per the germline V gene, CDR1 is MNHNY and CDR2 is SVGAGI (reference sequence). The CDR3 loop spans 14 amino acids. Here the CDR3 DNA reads TGTGCCAGCAGTTACTCGACGGAAGATCAGCCCCAGCATTTT. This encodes CASSYSTEDQPQHF.

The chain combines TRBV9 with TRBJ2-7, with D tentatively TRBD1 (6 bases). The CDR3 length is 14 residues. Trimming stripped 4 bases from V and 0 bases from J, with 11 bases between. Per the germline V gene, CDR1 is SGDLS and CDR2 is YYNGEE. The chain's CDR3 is CASSSGVSSYEQYF. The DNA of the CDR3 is TGTGCCAGCAGCTCAGGGGTATCCTCCTACGAGCAGTACTTC.